This T cell receptor beta chain was captured in a study of neurological immune-mediated disorders. One entry per CDR3 protein, called by TCRdb with MiXCR from the 5' RACE reads. The top ten hold around 5.6% of the sample, which has over 50,000 distinct CDR3 sequences, around 3.4% seen once. V shed 4 bases and J 7 bases; nucleotides not matched to a gene: 9. The CDR3 covers 16 residues. Germline V gene lookup returns CDR1 SGDLS and CDR2 YYNGEE. This clonotype was recorded many times. Its antigen is unknown. The study built unsorted libraries from 2 million PBMCs kept at -80 C. Whole-study findings and limits: Expanded clones shared no CDR3 amino acid sequences across subjects, suggesting private repertoires in all groups.

The receptor was derived from a man aged 35-49 years with multiple sclerosis. This rearrangement joins TRBV9 to TRBJ2-1; TRBD2 matches at 12 bases. Input material: PBMCs. The DNA of the CDR3 is TGTGCCAGCAGCCCGAGGACTAGCGGGGCCCTTAATGAGCAGTTCTTC. This gives the protein CASSPRTSGALNEQFF. Full variable domain (missing parts from reference TRBV9 and TRBJ2-1): DSGVTQTPKHLITATGQRVTLRCSPRSGDLSVYWYQQSLDQGLQFLIQYYNGEERAKGNILERFSAQQFPDLHSELNLSSLELGDSALYFCASSPRTSGALNEQFFGPGTRLTVL.